Reported below is one TCR beta chain. The record originates from a study of blood T cell repertoires in COVID-19. Overall study: PBMCs, B-cell-depleted T cells, or T cells were the source of the cDNA or gDNA that made up the material.

In the authors' methods: Amplification with reference gene primers provided the estimates of nucleated cell counts. Clones were read by immunoSEQ multiplex PCR, and TCRdb kept only the in-frame ones, dropping some. V and J calls and clone size follow that table, whereas D and trimming were derived from the DNA. Among 130,000 or so clones listed, 88% were seen once. The CDR3 has 13 amino acids. V lost 3 bases and J 0 bases, leaving 5 bases between the germline ends. This sequence was found in a man aged 55 to 69 with active or convalescent COVID-19. Sequencing was carried out using peripheral blood. This chain links TRBV12-3 or TRBV12-4 with TRBJ1-1; no reliable D call. Written as DNA, the CDR3 is TGTGCCAGCAGTTTGGCAGTGAACACTGAAGCTTTCTTT. Protein product: CASSLAVNTEAFF.